This T cell receptor (beta chain) was sequenced in a study of T cells in women clearing cervical HPV infection. The CDR3 contains 15 residues. V lost 5 bases and J 0 bases, leaving 13 bases between the germline ends. CDR1 and CDR2 (germline): LNHDA, SQIVND (reference sequence). Turning to this clone: Its target is not known. The read comes to an end 3 residues before the CDR3 does, leaving the germline J gene to fill in the end.

Using immunoSEQ multiplex PCR, the repertoire was profiled, and TCRdb retains in-frame clones only, with some absent. The sample's table shows around 23,000 clones. The study, taken as a whole, reports: Controls had more TRBV6-7 (approximately 0.16%) than cases (roughly 0.11%).

The chain combines TRBV19 with TRBJ1-1; no definite D call. The sample was blood buffy coat. This TCR came from a woman aged 18-69 years with a cervical HPV16 infection that either progressed to CIN3+ or cleared (not recorded which). CDR3 amino acids: CASSAQGRVNTEAFF. The sequenced part of the CDR3 DNA is TGTGCCAGTAGTGCACAAGGGCGGGTGAACACTGAA.